The clone carrying this T cell receptor beta chain came up a few times. V lost 6 bases to trimming and J lost 7 bases; unmatched junction nucleotides: 9. This CDR3 comprises 14 residues. From germline, CDR1 is LNHDA and CDR2 SQIVND (reference sequence). This specimen comes from a study of T cell responses to AZD1222 COVID-19 vaccine. TCRdb keeps only in-frame clones here, not all; method: immunoSEQ multiplex PCR. The sample holds 95,000 to 100,000 clones, roughly 90% seen once. The chain combines TRBV19 with TRBJ2-1; 7 bases map to TRBD1. This receptor was identified in an adult who received the AZD1222 COVID-19 vaccine. The sequencing used peripheral blood, collected 28 days after the second AZD1222 dose. The CDR3 nucleotides read TGTGCCAGTAGGGTAGGGGGCTCGATGAATGAGCAGTTCTTC. Translating it yields CASRVGGSMNEQFF.